This T cell receptor beta chain was retrieved from a study of T cell changes during pregnancy in multiple sclerosis. The CDR3 is 14 amino acids. The V and J ends lost 1 base and 4 bases respectively, with 9 bases between them. Germline-derived CDR1 and CDR2 are SGHVS and FQNEAQ. This table comes from immunoSEQ multiplex PCR, and its TCRdb copy is limited to in-frame clones, with some not included. The sample yields 75,000 to 80,000 clones, approximately 91% seen once. The origin of this receptor is a female donor with multiple sclerosis, enrolled in a pregnancy study. Sequencing was performed on peripheral blood, taken before pregnancy. V and J are TRBV7-8 and TRBJ2-3; D unclear. CDR3 in DNA: TGTGCCAGCAGCTTAGTTGTCTTCGCAGATACGCAGTATTTT. Protein product: CASSLVVFADTQYF. Using reference TRBV7-8 and TRBJ2-3 for the parts outside the CDR3, the full variable domain is GAGVSQSPRYKVAKRGQDVALRCDPISGHVSLFWYQQALGQGPEFLTYFQNEAQLDKSGLPSDRFFAERPEGSVSTLKIQRTQQEDSAVYLCASSLVVFADTQYFGPGTRLTVL.